This TCR beta chain was captured by sequencing in a study of blood T cell repertoires in COVID-19. Background on the study: Donors in the United States, Italy and Spain gave samples during acute or convalescent COVID-19.

The authors' processing: Amplification with reference gene primers provided the estimates of nucleated cell counts. Sequenced by immunoSEQ multiplex PCR; TCRdb stores in-frame clones only, minus some. That table furnishes V, J and clone size, whereas the DNA furnished D and trimming. The repertoire holds some 500,000 clones, with roughly 89% as singletons. Trimming left V 5 bases short and J 6 bases short, with 12 bases between. The V gene's germline CDR1 is MNHEY and CDR2 SMNVEV (reference sequence). The CDR3 runs 13 residues. This clonotype originated in a woman aged 45 to 65 with COVID-19, enrolled during active disease. The chain is built from TRBV27 and TRBJ2-3; perhaps TRBD2 as D (5 bases). Specimen: peripheral blood. The CDR3 sequence is CASSPTTGDTQYF. As DNA, the CDR3 is TGTGCCAGCAGTCCGACCACGGGGGATACGCAGTATTTT.